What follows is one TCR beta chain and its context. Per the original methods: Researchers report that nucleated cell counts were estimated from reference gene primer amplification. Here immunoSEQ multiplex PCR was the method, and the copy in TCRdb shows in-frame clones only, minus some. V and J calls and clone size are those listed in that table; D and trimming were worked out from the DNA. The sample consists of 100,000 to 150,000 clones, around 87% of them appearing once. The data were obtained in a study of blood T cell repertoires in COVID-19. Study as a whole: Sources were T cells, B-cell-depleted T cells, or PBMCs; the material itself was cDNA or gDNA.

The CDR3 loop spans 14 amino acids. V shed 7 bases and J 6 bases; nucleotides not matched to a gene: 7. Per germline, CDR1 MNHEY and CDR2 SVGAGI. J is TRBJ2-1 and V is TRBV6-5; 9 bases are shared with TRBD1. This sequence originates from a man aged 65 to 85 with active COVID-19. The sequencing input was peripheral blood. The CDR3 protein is CASTLDRGGNEQFF. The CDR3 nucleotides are TGTGCCAGCACCTTGGACAGGGGAGGCAATGAGCAGTTCTTC.